These 19 T cell receptor beta chains originate from one sample sequenced in a study of blood T cell repertoires in COVID-19. Sequencing was performed with immunoSEQ multiplex PCR; in TCRdb, only in-frame clones are kept and a portion is missing. The data contain some 150,000 clones, about 77% of them seen just once; the ten biggest clones take up over 11%. What was sequenced was peripheral blood. Source of these receptors: a woman of 80 years or more with acute or convalescent COVID-19.

The chain has TRBV12-3 or TRBV12-4 and TRBJ2-7; possibly TRBD1 for D (6 bases). Trimming shortened V by 3 bases and J by 2 bases, and 8 bases separated the two germline ends. The CDR3 has 13 residues. The CDR3 sequence is CASSFQGTYEQYF. The CDR3 region has the DNA TGTGCCAGCAGTTTTCAGGGGACCTACGAGCAGTACTTC.

This chain uses TRBV4-1 with TRBJ2-3; 11 bases fit TRBD2. Germline CDR1 is MGHRA and CDR2 is YSYEKL. J lost 2 bases, V lost 0 bases, and 4 bases had no gene match. CDR3 length: 17 amino acids. The CDR3 here is CASSQEGTSGTTDTQYF. The CDR3 nucleotides read TGCGCCAGCAGCCAAGAGGGGACTAGCGGAACCACAGATACGCAGTATTTT.

CDR3: CASSTGPPGQGELGNSPLHF. For the CDR3, the DNA is TGTGCCAGTAGTACAGGCCCGCCCGGACAGGGAGAGTTGGGTAATTCACCCCTCCACTTT. The chain links TRBV19 to TRBJ1-6, with TRBD1 matching 8 bases. Germline CDR1 reads LNHDA; CDR2 reads SQIVND (reference sequence). The CDR3 sequence is 20 residues long. Trimming removed 4 bases from V and 6 bases from J; junction bases left unmatched: 20.

The chain carries TRBV19 and TRBJ2-1, with D uncertain. Trimming removed 7 bases at V and 5 bases at J, with 6 bases between. This CDR3 spans 11 amino acids. Germline CDR1 is LNHDA and CDR2 is SQIVND (reference sequence). For the CDR3, the DNA is TGTGCCAGTAACTACGACAATGAGCAGTTCTTC. The encoded protein is CASNYDNEQFF.

This clone was observed once. The V and J genes are TRBV9 and TRBJ1-3; 8 bases line up with TRBD1. CDR1 and CDR2 (germline): SGDLS, YYNGEE. The CDR3 extends over 15 amino acids. V gave up 3 bases and J gave up 4 bases; unmatched junction bases: 6. The CDR3 sequence is CASSALTGAGNTIYF. The CDR3 region has the DNA TGTGCCAGCAGCGCCCTGACAGGGGCCGGAAACACCATATATTTT.

This clone appeared a few times. The CDR3 here is CASTRTRDGYTF. The CDR3, as DNA: TGTGCCAGCACTCGGACCAGGGATGGCTACACCTTC. The chain joins TRBV6-5 to TRBJ1-2, with D possibly matching TRBD1 (5 bases). The CDR3 has 12 amino acids. Per the germline V gene, CDR1 is MNHEY and CDR2 is SVGAGI. With 7 bases removed from V and 6 bases from J, the gap between germline ends came to 12 bases.

CDR3 nucleotide sequence: TGTGCCAGCAGCCCCCGACAGCCATTACTGTTTTTT. Translated, it gives CASSPRQPLLFF. This chain joins TRBV6-4 and TRBJ1-4; TRBD1 is a possible D gene (5 bases). Germline V CDR1 and CDR2: MRHNA, SNTAGT. The CDR3 consists of 12 residues. Trimming cost V 6 bases and J 13 bases, with 15 bases left between them.

The V call is TRBV19, the J call TRBJ1-1; TRBD1 agrees at 8 bases. CDR1 and CDR2 from the germline V gene are LNHDA and SQIVND (reference sequence). This CDR3 has 16 residues. Trimming at V came to 1 base and at J to 4 bases, leaving 8 bases not matched to a gene. The CDR3 sequence is CASSIAGGLMGTEAFF. CDR3 nucleotide sequence: TGTGCCAGTAGTATAGCAGGGGGCCTAATGGGCACTGAAGCTTTCTTT.

CDR3 DNA: TGTGCCAGCAGCTTAATCCCGGGGGGCGGTTCCTACAATGAGCAGTTCTTC. Translation: CASSLIPGGGSYNEQFF. V and J are TRBV7-3 and TRBJ2-1, with D possibly TRBD2 on 7 matching bases. V lost 1 base to trimming and J lost 1 base, with 14 bases between them. This CDR3 is built from 17 residues. Germline V gene data show CDR1 as SGHTA and CDR2 as FQGTGA. Full variable domain (outside the CDR3, taken from reference TRBV7-3 and TRBJ2-1): GAGVSQTPSNKVTEKGKYVELRCDPISGHTALYWYRQSLGQGPEFLIYFQGTGAADDSGLPNDRFFAVRPEGSVSTLKIQRTERGDSAVYLCASSLIPGGGSYNEQFFGPGTRLTVL.

This chain connects TRBV24-1 to TRBJ2-1; D perhaps matches TRBD1 (5 bases). The CDR3 covers 12 residues. V gave up 9 bases and J gave up 8 bases, with 13 bases separating them. CDR1 is KGHDR and CDR2 is SFDVKD in the germline V gene. In nucleotides, the CDR3 is TGTGCCACCGTGGGGCAGGGCGATGAGCAGTTCTTC. Amino acids: CATVGQGDEQFF.

The rearrangement uses TRBV5-1 and TRBJ2-1, with 7 bases fitting TRBD2. The germline CDR1 and CDR2 sequences are SGHRS and YFSETQ. This CDR3 has 13 residues. V lost 0 bases, J lost 10 bases, and 4 bases stayed unmatched. CDR3 amino acids: CASSLATSVEQFF. CDR3 coding DNA: TGCGCCAGCAGCTTGGCAACTAGCGTCGAGCAGTTCTTC.

This clone was recorded a few times. Written as DNA, the CDR3 is TGCGCCAGCTCACCCGAGACTATTGGCACAGATACGCAGTATTTT. Its protein product is CASSPETIGTDTQYF. V is TRBV4-1 and J is TRBJ2-3; TRBD2 is a possible D gene (5 bases). Trimming took 8 bases from V and 1 from J, leaving 16 bases between them. This CDR3 is 15 amino acids long. CDR1 and CDR2 (germline): MGHRA, YSYEKL.

In this sample, this clone turned up a few times. V is TRBV25-1 and J is TRBJ1-2; perhaps TRBD1 as D (5 bases). Germline values: CDR1 MGHDK, CDR2 SYGVNS. The V gene lost 6 bases and the J gene lost 6 bases, with 17 bases spanning the gap. The CDR3 sequence is 14 residues long. CDR3 DNA sequence: TGTGCCAGCAGCTTCTGGGGGGTGACGGATGGCTACACCTTC. Translated, it gives CASSFWGVTDGYTF.

The chain is built from TRBV30 and TRBJ1-1, with D hard to call. V gave up 1 base and J gave up 0 bases, with 9 bases separating them. CDR1 is GTSNPN, CDR2 SVGIG, per germline (reference sequence). CDR3 length equals 14 residues. The CDR3 reads CAWSATPMNTEAFF. In DNA form, the CDR3 reads TGTGCCTGGAGTGCAACACCGATGAACACTGAAGCTTTCTTT. The variable domain in full, with the rest retrieved from reference TRBV30 and TRBJ1-1, is SQTIHQWPATLVQPVGSPLSLECTVEGTSNPNLYWYRQAAGRGLQLLFYSVGIGQISSEVPQNLSASRPQDRQFILSSKKLLLSDSGFYLCAWSATPMNTEAFFGQGTRLTVV.

This clone was counted only a few times. The J gene is TRBJ1-2, the V gene TRBV6-1; 10 bases fit TRBD1. The germline V gene encodes CDR1 MNHNS and CDR2 SASEGT. V lost 2 bases, J lost 3 bases, and 3 bases stayed unmatched. The CDR3 length is 15 residues. CDR3 amino acids: CASSERGQGDYGYTF. The CDR3 DNA follows: TGTGCCAGCAGTGAAAGAGGACAGGGGGACTATGGCTACACCTTC.

This clone was recorded a few times. This chain uses TRBV5-1 with TRBJ1-2; 10 positions agree with TRBD1. The CDR3 covers 13 residues. V lost 2 bases to trimming and J lost 6 bases; unmatched junction nucleotides: 1. Germline CDR1 is SGHRS and CDR2 is YFSETQ. CDR3 DNA sequence: TGCGCCAGCAGCTTAGGGACAGGGGATGGCTACACCTTC. It translates to CASSLGTGDGYTF.

V is TRBV30 and J is TRBJ1-3, with unresolved D. V was trimmed by 3 bases and J by 6 bases, leaving 12 bases between them. Germline CDR1 reads GTSNPN; CDR2 reads SVGIG (reference sequence). This CDR3 is 13 amino acids long. CDR3 in amino acids: CAWRSLVINTIYF. The CDR3 region has the DNA TGTGCCTGGAGGAGCCTTGTGATAAACACCATATATTTT. Together with reference TRBV30 and TRBJ1-3, the CDR3 gives the full variable domain: SQTIHQWPATLVQPVGSPLSLECTVEGTSNPNLYWYRQAAGRGLQLLFYSVGIGQISSEVPQNLSASRPQDRQFILSSKKLLLSDSGFYLCAWRSLVINTIYFGEGSWLTVV.

The V gene is TRBV28, the J gene TRBJ2-5; D is possibly TRBD1 (6 bases). CDR1 is MDHEN, CDR2 SYDVKM, per germline. V gave up 6 bases and J gave up 6 bases, with 23 bases separating them. CDR3 length: 16 residues. In DNA form, the CDR3 reads TGTGCCAGCAGCTATCAGGGTATAGGGGGTCGAAAGACCCAGTACTTC. This codes for CASSYQGIGGRKTQYF.

The chain carries TRBV27 and TRBJ2-7; D is uncertain. Germline V gene sequence: CDR1 MNHEY, CDR2 SMNVEV (reference sequence). The length of the CDR3 is 13 residues. Trimming removed 2 bases at V and 4 bases at J, with 9 bases between. The CDR3 DNA is TGTGCCAGCAGTTTAAAGAGAGGATACGAGCAGTACTTC. Its translation is CASSLKRGYEQYF.